These 5 T cell receptor beta chains were sequenced from one sample in a study of radiation and T cells in renal cell carcinoma. The assay was immunoSEQ multiplex PCR, and TCRdb's table has in-frame clones only and misses some. The top ten clones hold approximately 10% of a sample with about 170,000 clones, about 87% of them seen once. Stated time point: blood 4 weeks post-SBRT, at nephrectomy. Treatment given: 15 Gy SBRT to primary tumor, nephrectomy 4 weeks later. Sequenced here: blood, sampled from a patient whose treatment included radiotherapy and nephrectomy. These receptors were obtained from a woman between 45 and 65 years old with renal cell carcinoma.

This chain links TRBV6-1 with TRBJ2-1, with TRBD2 as a possible D gene (7 bases). The CDR3 is made up of 15 amino acids. Germline V gene sequence: CDR1 MNHNS, CDR2 SASEGT. V was clipped by 7 bases and J by 8 bases, with 21 bases between them. For the CDR3, the DNA is TGTGCCAGCACCCACGGAGGGGGGGGGCCCGATGAGCAGTTCTTC. Protein product: CASTHGGGGPDEQFF.

In this sample, this clone turned up once. This chain joins TRBV28 and TRBJ1-1, with D perhaps TRBD1 (6 bases). This CDR3 spans 14 amino acids. Germline values: CDR1 MDHEN, CDR2 SYDVKM. V lost 9 bases and J 5 bases, leaving 19 bases between the germline ends. CDR3 sequence: CASPGGHEGTEAFF. Written as DNA, the CDR3 is TGTGCCAGTCCGGGGGGACATGAGGGGACTGAAGCTTTCTTT. Filled out from reference TRBV28 and TRBJ1-1, the complete variable domain reads DVKVTQSSRYLVKRTGEKVFLECVQDMDHENMFWYRQDPGLGLRLIYFSYDVKMKEKGDIPEGYSVSREKKERFSLILESASTNQTSMYLCASPGGHEGTEAFFGQGTRLTVV.

V usage is TRBV29-1 and J usage is TRBJ1-1; weak D call: TRBD1 (5 bases). The CDR3 consists of 13 residues. V was shortened by 7 bases and J by 2 bases, with 14 bases between the two germline ends. The V gene's germline CDR1 is SQVTM and CDR2 ANQGSEA. The CDR3 bases are TGCAGCGGAAAAGGGGATCTCAACACTGAAGCTTTCTTT. This gives the protein CSGKGDLNTEAFF.

The sample holds a few counts of this clone. The V gene is TRBV19, the J gene TRBJ1-4, with TRBD1 as a possible D gene (6 bases). V was cut by 6 bases and J by 5 bases, with 10 bases left in between. This CDR3 comprises 13 residues. The germline V gene has CDR1 LNHDA and CDR2 SQIVND (reference sequence). DNA for the CDR3: TGTGCCAGTAGCAGACAGGAGAATGAAAAACTGTTTTTT. It yields the protein CASSRQENEKLFF.

This clone was seen more than once but under ten times. The genes are TRBV18 and TRBJ1-2, with TRBD1 matching over 8 bases. Looked up from germline, CDR1 is KGHSH and CDR2 is LQKENI. With 3 bases clipped from V and 0 bases from J, the junction kept 3 bases outside the gene matches. CDR3 length: 15 amino acids. The CDR3 here is CASSPGTGANYGYTF. CDR3 nucleotide sequence: TGTGCCAGCTCACCGGGGACAGGAGCTAACTATGGCTACACCTTC. The whole variable domain, remainder taken from reference TRBV18 and TRBJ1-2, is NAGVMQNPRHLVRRRGQEARLRCSPMKGHSHVYWYRQLPEEGLKFMVYLQKENIIDESGMPKERFSAEFPKEGPSILRIQQVVRGDSAAYFCASSPGTGANYGYTFGSGTRLTVV.